This TCR beta chain was sequenced in a study of response to subunit inactivated influenza vaccine. Notes on the study in general: The authors proposed limited new T cell recruitment per seasonal influenza vaccination.

The V end lost 8 bases, the J end lost 7 bases, and 18 bases lay between the germline ends. Germline V lookup: CDR1 MNHEY, CDR2 SVGEGT. The CDR3 is made up of 15 amino acids. This clonotype has a handful of counts. Antigen specificity is unknown. TCRdb re-analysed the RT-PCR reads in MiXCR, keeping a single row per CDR3 protein. This sample carries around 580,000 distinct CDR3 sequences, 12% to 15% of them seen once, and the ten largest clones take roughly 10%. The chain employs TRBV6-2 or TRBV6-3 and TRBJ1-6; a possible D gene is TRBD1 (6 bases). The material was PBMCs from blood, obtained 11 to 12 days after vaccination. The clonotype originates from a man aged 45-65 years who received an inactivated influenza vaccine. The DNA for the CDR3 is TGTGCCAGCGGCCTGGAGAGGGGGGCGAATTCACCCCTCCACTTT. Its protein product is CASGLERGANSPLHF.